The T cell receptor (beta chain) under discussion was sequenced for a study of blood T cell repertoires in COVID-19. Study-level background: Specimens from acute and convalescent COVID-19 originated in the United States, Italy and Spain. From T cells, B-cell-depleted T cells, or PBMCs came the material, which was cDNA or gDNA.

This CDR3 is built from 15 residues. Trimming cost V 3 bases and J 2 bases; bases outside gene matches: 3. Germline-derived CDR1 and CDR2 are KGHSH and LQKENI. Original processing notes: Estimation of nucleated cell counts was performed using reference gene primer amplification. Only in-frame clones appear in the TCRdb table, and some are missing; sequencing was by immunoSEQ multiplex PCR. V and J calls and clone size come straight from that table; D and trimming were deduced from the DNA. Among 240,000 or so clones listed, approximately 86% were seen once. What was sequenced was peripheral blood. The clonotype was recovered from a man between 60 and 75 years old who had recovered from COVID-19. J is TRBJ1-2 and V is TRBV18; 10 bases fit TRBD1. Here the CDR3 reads CASSPQGQGNYGYTF. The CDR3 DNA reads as TGTGCCAGCTCACCGCAGGGACAGGGGAACTATGGCTACACCTTC. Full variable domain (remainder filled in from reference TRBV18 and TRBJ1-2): NAGVMQNPRHLVRRRGQEARLRCSPMKGHSHVYWYRQLPEEGLKFMVYLQKENIIDESGMPKERFSAEFPKEGPSILRIQQVVRGDSAAYFCASSPQGQGNYGYTFGSGTRLTVV.